These 23 T cell receptor beta chains were sequenced from one sample in a study of blood T cell repertoires in COVID-19. The repertoire was sequenced with immunoSEQ multiplex PCR; TCRdb's copy has only in-frame clones and lacks some. The sample contains 130,000 to 150,000 clones, 80% to 90% of which appear only once. Sequenced sample: peripheral blood. The receptors were gathered from a woman aged 60-75 years with COVID-19, enrolled during active disease.

This clone was observed a handful of times. The chain uses TRBV24-1 and TRBJ2-5; 9 nucleotides align to TRBD2. The CDR3 consists of 14 residues. Germline CDR1 and CDR2: KGHDR and SFDVKD. Trimming removed 1 base from V and 9 bases from J; junction bases left unmatched: 5. The CDR3 sequence is CATSDLQRGEAQYF. CDR3 in DNA: TGTGCCACCAGTGATTTACAGCGGGGGGAGGCCCAGTACTTC.

The chain joins TRBV5-1 to TRBJ2-5; perhaps TRBD2 as D (6 bases). The germline V and J ends were trimmed by 0 bases and 2 bases, with 11 bases remaining between them. The CDR3 spans 15 residues. Germline-derived CDR1 and CDR2 are SGHRS and YFSETQ. CDR3 coding DNA: TGCGCCAGCAGCTTGGGGCTCGGGGGTCAAGAGACCCAGTACTTC. Translation gives CASSLGLGGQETQYF. The complete variable domain, with remaining parts taken from reference TRBV5-1 and TRBJ2-5, reads KAGVTQTPRYLIKTRGQQVTLSCSPISGHRSVSWYQQTPGQGLQFLFEYFSETQRNKGNFPGRFSGRQFSNSRSEMNVSTLELGDSALYLCASSLGLGGQETQYFGPGTRLLVL.

The chain combines TRBV18 with TRBJ1-1, with TRBD1 as a possible D gene (5 bases). The CDR3 consists of 14 residues. The germline gives CDR1 KGHSH, CDR2 LQKENI. V lost 6 bases, J lost 6 bases, and 17 bases lay in between. The CDR3 DNA reads TGTGCCAGCTCCGCCGGGGGGGTCGCGGCTGAAGCTTTCTTT. Translating gives CASSAGGVAAEAFF.

This clone was detected once. This sequence joins TRBV30 and TRBJ1-6; 9 nucleotides match TRBD1. V shed 0 bases and J 6 bases; nucleotides not matched to a gene: 15. The length of the CDR3 is 19 residues. Looked up from germline, CDR1 is GTSNPN and CDR2 is SVGIG (reference sequence). DNA of the CDR3: TGTGCCTGGAGTGTACATGGGACAGGGAGACTTTTGGGTAATTCACCCCTCCACTTT. This encodes CAWSVHGTGRLLGNSPLHF.

The chain links TRBV19 to TRBJ2-3; 10 bases are shared with TRBD2. The CDR3 is 16 amino acids. Germline loops: CDR1 LNHDA, CDR2 SQIVND (reference sequence). V lost 7 bases and J lost 2; bases outside the gene matches: 9. The CDR3: CASNPPGTSATDTQYF. The CDR3 DNA is TGTGCCAGTAATCCCCCCGGGACTAGCGCCACAGATACGCAGTATTTT.

V and J are TRBV15 and TRBJ2-3; D is perhaps TRBD2 (5 bases). Germline V lookup: CDR1 LNHNV, CDR2 YYDKDF (reference sequence). Trimming removed 1 base from V and 2 bases from J, with 10 bases in between. The CDR3 length is 15 residues. Written as DNA, the CDR3 is TGTGCCACCAGCAGAGTTACGGGGTTCACAGATACGCAGTATTTT. Protein product: CATSRVTGFTDTQYF.

The rearrangement links TRBV5-1 to TRBJ1-2; 8 positions match TRBD1. The CDR3 has 11 amino acids. V gave up 4 bases and J gave up 13 bases; unmatched junction bases: 6. From germline, CDR1 is SGHRS and CDR2 YFSETQ. The DNA for the CDR3 is TGCGCCAGCAGCCGGGGACAGGCGGCCACCTTC. It encodes CASSRGQAATF.

This chain links TRBV10-3 with TRBJ1-1; no clear D gene. The V gene lost 5 bases and the J gene lost 1 base, with 8 bases spanning the gap. CDR1 is ENHRY and CDR2 is SYGVKD in the germline V gene. The CDR3 is made up of 13 amino acids. Here the CDR3 reads CAISSQENTEAFF. The CDR3 DNA sequence: TGTGCCATCAGTTCCCAGGAGAACACTGAAGCTTTCTTT.

This clone was seen a single time. J is TRBJ2-7 and V is TRBV5-5; tentatively, D is TRBD1 (6 bases). V lost 4 bases and J 2 bases, leaving 28 bases between the germline ends. Germline loops: CDR1 SGHKS, CDR2 YYEKEE (reference sequence). The CDR3 runs to 19 residues. CDR3 sequence: CASSPGRSDLRDTPYEQYF. CDR3 bases: TGTGCCAGCAGCCCGGGTAGAAGCGACCTCCGGGACACCCCCTACGAGCAGTACTTC.

This chain connects TRBV2 to TRBJ2-5; 9 bases line up with TRBD1. Germline values: CDR1 SNHLY, CDR2 FYNNEI. Trimming cost V 4 bases and J 3 bases; bases outside gene matches: 9. This CDR3 is 16 amino acids long. Written as DNA, the CDR3 is TGTGCCAGCAGTGCGTTTCTACAGGGGGCCGAAGAGACCCAGTACTTC. Its protein is CASSAFLQGAEETQYF.

The chain uses TRBV5-1 and TRBJ2-7; the match to TRBD1 covers 7 bases. The length of the CDR3 is 13 residues. The V segment lost 3 bases and the J segment 3 bases; nucleotides outside the gene matches: 3. In germline, CDR1 is SGHRS, CDR2 YFSETQ. In nucleotides, the CDR3 is TGCGCCAGCAGCTCTGGACAGGTCTACGAGCAGTACTTC. Encoded protein: CASSSGQVYEQYF.

V usage is TRBV7-3 and J usage is TRBJ1-6, with D uncertain. Per germline, CDR1 SGHTA and CDR2 FQGTGA. V was clipped by 3 bases and J by 0 bases, with 9 bases between them. This CDR3 contains 16 residues. This CDR3 is CASSLTGSSYNSPLHF. The CDR3 DNA is TGTGCCAGCAGCTTGACGGGTAGCTCCTATAATTCACCCCTCCACTTT.

V usage is TRBV7-9 and J usage is TRBJ1-1; unclear D gene. CDR1 SEHNR and CDR2 FQNEAQ come from the germline V gene (reference sequence). V lost 1 base and J 7 bases, leaving 7 bases between the germline ends. The CDR3 is 12 residues long. DNA for the CDR3: TGTGCCAGCAGCTTAGTACGACTTGAAGCTTTCTTT. As protein: CASSLVRLEAFF. The variable domain in full, with the rest retrieved from reference TRBV7-9 and TRBJ1-1, is DTGVSQNPRHKITKRGQNVTFRCDPISEHNRLYWYRQTLGQGPEFLTYFQNEAQLEKSRLLSDRFSAERPKGSFSTLEIQRTEQGDSAMYLCASSLVRLEAFFGQGTRLTVV.

The rearrangement links TRBV6-5 to TRBJ1-5; TRBD1 aligns across 11 bases. The germline V gene encodes CDR1 MNHEY and CDR2 SVGAGI. V shed 5 bases and J 6 bases; nucleotides not matched to a gene: 6. This CDR3 contains 15 residues. CDR3 in DNA: TGTGCCAGCAGTCCCGGACAGGGGGCTACTCAGCCCCAGCATTTT. It translates to CASSPGQGATQPQHF.

Written as DNA, the CDR3 is TGTGCCAGCAGTTATTCAGGGGGAGGAAACACCATATATTTT. Protein product: CASSYSGGGNTIYF. The chain joins TRBV6-6 to TRBJ1-3, with 7 nucleotides matching TRBD1. Unmatched junction bases numbered 3, after V lost 3 bases and J lost 4 bases. The germline V gene encodes CDR1 MNHNY and CDR2 SVGAGI (reference sequence). There are 14 residues in the CDR3.

The chain combines TRBV5-8 with TRBJ1-2; 11 bases align to TRBD1. Trimming cost V 2 bases and J 7 bases; bases outside gene matches: 7. Germline CDR1 is SGHTS and CDR2 is YDEGEE. The CDR3 has 15 amino acids. CDR3 in amino acids: CASSLDPGTGGGYTF. CDR3 in DNA: TGTGCCAGCAGCTTAGACCCCGGGACAGGGGGTGGCTACACCTTC. Complete variable domain (other parts from reference TRBV5-8 and TRBJ1-2): EAGVTQSPTHLIKTRGQQATLRCSPISGHTSVYWYQQALGLGLQFLLWYDEGEERNRGNFPPRFSGRQFPNYSSELNVNALELEDSALYLCASSLDPGTGGGYTFGSGTRLTVV.

This clone appeared once. The chain combines TRBV7-2 with TRBJ1-2; a possible D gene is TRBD1 (5 bases). The CDR3 length is 14 residues. Trimming shortened V by 5 bases and J by 6 bases, and 16 bases separated the two germline ends. Germline CDR1 reads SGHTA; CDR2 reads FQGNSA. CDR3 bases: TGTGCCAGCAGCCTTCCGGGGGGAGGACATGGCTACACCTTC. Amino acids: CASSLPGGGHGYTF.

The chain couples TRBV5-5 to TRBJ2-4; D perhaps matches TRBD1 (6 bases). The V gene lost 4 bases and the J gene lost 7 bases, with 12 bases spanning the gap. The CDR3 contains 13 residues. Looked up from germline, CDR1 is SGHKS and CDR2 is YYEKEE (reference sequence). CDR3 sequence reads: CASSPSDRNIQYF. The DNA of the CDR3 is TGTGCCAGCAGCCCCTCCGACAGGAACATTCAGTACTTC.

The chain carries TRBV4-3 and TRBJ1-6; D gene ambiguous. In germline, CDR1 is LGHNA, CDR2 YSLEER. This CDR3 region has 17 residues. V lost 1 base and J 0 bases, leaving 10 bases between the germline ends. CDR3 region: CASSQALYSSYNSPLHF. CDR3 DNA sequence: TGCGCCAGCAGCCAAGCCCTTTACAGCTCCTATAATTCACCCCTCCACTTT.

The CDR3 loop is CASSPVYRVSYEQYF. CDR3 in DNA: TGTGCCAGCTCACCTGTATACAGGGTCTCCTACGAGCAGTACTTC. The J gene is TRBJ2-7, the V gene TRBV18; maybe TRBD1 (6 bases). Trimming took off 3 bases at V and 0 bases at J, with 12 bases between the two ends. Germline assignment: CDR1 KGHSH and CDR2 LQKENI. This CDR3 has 15 residues. Combining the CDR3 with reference TRBV18 and TRBJ2-7 gives the whole variable domain NAGVMQNPRHLVRRRGQEARLRCSPMKGHSHVYWYRQLPEEGLKFMVYLQKENIIDESGMPKERFSAEFPKEGPSILRIQQVVRGDSAAYFCASSPVYRVSYEQYFGPGTRLTVT.

This clone appeared a single time. V usage is TRBV19 and J usage is TRBJ1-2, with D uncertain. The V end lost 5 bases, the J end lost 2 bases, and 18 bases lay between the germline ends. Germline assignment: CDR1 LNHDA and CDR2 SQIVND (reference sequence). The length of the CDR3 is 16 residues. CDR3 coding DNA: TGTGCCAGTAGTGTTGTGGCGGACGGGGAAAACTATGGCTACACCTTC. Protein sequence: CASSVVADGENYGYTF.

The rearrangement uses TRBV5-6 and TRBJ1-2, with a tentative D call TRBD1 (5 bases). CDR3 length: 15 amino acids. The germline V gene encodes CDR1 SGHDT and CDR2 YYEEEE. V was clipped by 0 bases and J by 2 bases, with 11 bases between them. For the CDR3, the DNA is TGTGCCAGCAGCTTGGTGGGGGGTCTGAACTATGGCTACACCTTC. Translation: CASSLVGGLNYGYTF. Full variable domain (remainder filled in from reference TRBV5-6 and TRBJ1-2): DAGVTQSPTHLIKTRGQQVTLRCSPKSGHDTVSWYQQALGQGPQFIFQYYEEEERQRGNFPDRFSGHQFPNYSSELNVNALLLGDSALYLCASSLVGGLNYGYTFGSGTRLTVV.

This clone came up once. The chain uses TRBV6-5 and TRBJ1-5; D is unresolved. V lost 8 bases and J 9 bases, leaving 8 bases between the germline ends. Germline values: CDR1 MNHEY, CDR2 SVGAGI. The CDR3 spans 10 residues. The chain's CDR3 is CASGPRPQHF. In DNA, the CDR3 is TGTGCCAGCGGCCCTAGGCCCCAGCATTTT.